This T cell receptor (beta chain) is from a study of beta chain features in type 1 diabetes. V was pared by 2 bases and J by 1 base, with 12 bases between. The CDR3 runs 14 residues. Germline CDR1 and CDR2: GTSNPN and SVGIG (reference sequence). All of the isolated RNA was reverse transcribed, so expressed TCRB transcripts were sequenced. TCRdb's copy holds only in-frame clones and misses some; the assay was immunoSEQ multiplex PCR. The data hold about 350,000 clones, with 15% to 20% observed a single time. V gene TRBV30 combines with J gene TRBJ2-7, with D perhaps TRBD2 (6 bases). Sequenced sample: naive CD4+ T cells from blood. This sequence was found in a woman younger than 35 in good health. The CDR3 nucleotides are TGTGCCTGGAGTCCCTGGAGGGCGTCCTACGAGCAGTACTTC. This codes for CAWSPWRASYEQYF.